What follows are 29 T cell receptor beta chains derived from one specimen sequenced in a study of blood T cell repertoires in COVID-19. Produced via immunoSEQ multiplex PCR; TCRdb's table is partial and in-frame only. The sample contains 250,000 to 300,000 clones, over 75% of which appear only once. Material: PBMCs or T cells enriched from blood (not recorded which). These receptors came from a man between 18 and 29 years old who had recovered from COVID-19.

The CDR3 coding sequence is TGTGCCAGCAGCGGAGGGACAGGGGTGATCGGAAGCCACCATCAGCCCCAGCATTTT. This sequence encodes CASSGGTGVIGSHHQPQHF. The chain joins TRBV5-8 to TRBJ1-5; 10 nucleotides line up with TRBD1. Germline lookup yields CDR1 SGHTS and CDR2 YDEGEE. The CDR3 spans 19 residues. The ends lost 4 bases at V and 5 bases at J; junction bases unmatched: 18.

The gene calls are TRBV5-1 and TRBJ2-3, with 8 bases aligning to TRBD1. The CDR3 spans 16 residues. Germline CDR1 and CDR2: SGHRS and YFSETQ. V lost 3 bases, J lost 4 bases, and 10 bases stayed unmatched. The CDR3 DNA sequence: TGCGCCAGCAGCTCCGACAAGGGACAGGTGGCAGATACGCAGTATTTT. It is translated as CASSSDKGQVADTQYF.

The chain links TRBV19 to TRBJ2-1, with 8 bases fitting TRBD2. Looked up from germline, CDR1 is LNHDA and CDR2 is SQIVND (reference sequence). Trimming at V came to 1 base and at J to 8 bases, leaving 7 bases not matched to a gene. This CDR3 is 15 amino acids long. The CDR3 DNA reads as TGTGCCAGTAGTATAGTTCCGGGACTAGAGGATGAGCAGTTCTTC. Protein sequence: CASSIVPGLEDEQFF.

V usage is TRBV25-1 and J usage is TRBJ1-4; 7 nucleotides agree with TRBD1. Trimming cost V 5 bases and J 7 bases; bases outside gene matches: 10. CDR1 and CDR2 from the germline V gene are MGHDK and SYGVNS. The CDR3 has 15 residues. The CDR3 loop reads CASSKWRGQSEKLFF. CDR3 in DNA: TGTGCCAGCAGTAAATGGAGGGGGCAGAGTGAAAAACTGTTTTTT. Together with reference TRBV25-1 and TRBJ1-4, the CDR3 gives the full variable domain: EADIYQTPRYLVIGTGKKITLECSQTMGHDKMYWYQQDPGMELHLIHYSYGVNSTEKGDLSSESTVSRIRTEHFPLTLESARPSHTSQYLCASSKWRGQSEKLFFGSGTQLSVL.

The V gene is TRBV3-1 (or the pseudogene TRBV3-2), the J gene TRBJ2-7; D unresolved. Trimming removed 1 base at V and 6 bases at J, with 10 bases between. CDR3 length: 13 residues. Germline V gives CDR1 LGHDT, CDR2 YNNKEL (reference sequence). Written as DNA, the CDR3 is TGTGCCAGCAGCCAAGTGACATCTCTCGAGCAGTACTTC. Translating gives CASSQVTSLEQYF.

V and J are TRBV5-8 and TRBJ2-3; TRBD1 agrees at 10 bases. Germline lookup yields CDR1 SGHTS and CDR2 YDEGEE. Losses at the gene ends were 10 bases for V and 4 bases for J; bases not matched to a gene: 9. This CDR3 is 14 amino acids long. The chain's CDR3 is CAGPGTGVADTQYF. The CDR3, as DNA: TGTGCCGGACCCGGGACAGGGGTTGCAGATACGCAGTATTTT.

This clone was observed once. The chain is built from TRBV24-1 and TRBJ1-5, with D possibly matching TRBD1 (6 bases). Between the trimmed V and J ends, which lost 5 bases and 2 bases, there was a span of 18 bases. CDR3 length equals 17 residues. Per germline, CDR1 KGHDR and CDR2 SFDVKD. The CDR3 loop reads CATSAEGGSVGNQPQHF. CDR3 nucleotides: TGTGCCACCAGTGCGGAGGGGGGGTCGGTGGGCAATCAGCCCCAGCATTTT.

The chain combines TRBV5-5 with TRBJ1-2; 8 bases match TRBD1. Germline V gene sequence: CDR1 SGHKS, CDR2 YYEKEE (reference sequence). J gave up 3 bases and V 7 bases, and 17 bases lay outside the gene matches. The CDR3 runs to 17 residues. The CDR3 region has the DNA TGTGCCAGCCGAAATCGACTAGAAACGGACAGGGACTATGGCTACACCTTC. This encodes CASRNRLETDRDYGYTF.

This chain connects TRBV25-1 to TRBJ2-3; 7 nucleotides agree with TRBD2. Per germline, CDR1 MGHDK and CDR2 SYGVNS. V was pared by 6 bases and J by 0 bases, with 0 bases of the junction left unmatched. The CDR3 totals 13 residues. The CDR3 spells CASRLASTDTQYF. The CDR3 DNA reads TGTGCCAGCAGACTAGCGAGCACAGATACGCAGTATTTT.

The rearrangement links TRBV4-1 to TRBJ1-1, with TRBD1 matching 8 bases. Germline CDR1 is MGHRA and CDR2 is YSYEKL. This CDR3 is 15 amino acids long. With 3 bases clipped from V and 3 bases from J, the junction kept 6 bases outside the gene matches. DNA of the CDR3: TGCGCCAGCAGCCACGCTGAGACAGGGGACACTGAAGCTTTCTTT. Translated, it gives CASSHAETGDTEAFF.

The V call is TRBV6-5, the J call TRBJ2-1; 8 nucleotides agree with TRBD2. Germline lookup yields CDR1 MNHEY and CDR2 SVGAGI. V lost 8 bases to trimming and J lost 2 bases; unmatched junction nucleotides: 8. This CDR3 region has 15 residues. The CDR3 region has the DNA TGTGCCAGCCGTCACGGGAGGGCCGCCTACAATGAGCAGTTCTTC. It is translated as CASRHGRAAYNEQFF.

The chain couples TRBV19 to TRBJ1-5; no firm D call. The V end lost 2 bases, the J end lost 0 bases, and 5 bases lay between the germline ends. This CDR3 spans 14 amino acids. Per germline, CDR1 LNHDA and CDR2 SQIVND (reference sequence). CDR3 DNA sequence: TGTGCCAGTAGTATAACAGCTAGCAATCAGCCCCAGCATTTT. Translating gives CASSITASNQPQHF.

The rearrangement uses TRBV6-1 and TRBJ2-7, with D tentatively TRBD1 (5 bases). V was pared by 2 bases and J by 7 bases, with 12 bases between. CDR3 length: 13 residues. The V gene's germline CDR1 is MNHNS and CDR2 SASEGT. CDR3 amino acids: CASSESGRAEQYF. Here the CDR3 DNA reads TGTGCCAGCAGTGAATCGGGCAGGGCAGAGCAGTACTTC.

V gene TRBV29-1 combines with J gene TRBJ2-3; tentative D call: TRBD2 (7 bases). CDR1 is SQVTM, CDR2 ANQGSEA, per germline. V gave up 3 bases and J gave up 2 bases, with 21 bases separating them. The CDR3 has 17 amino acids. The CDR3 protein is CSVEIRGGLLVTDTQYF. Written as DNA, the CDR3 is TGCAGCGTTGAGATTCGCGGGGGCTTGCTTGTCACAGATACGCAGTATTTT.

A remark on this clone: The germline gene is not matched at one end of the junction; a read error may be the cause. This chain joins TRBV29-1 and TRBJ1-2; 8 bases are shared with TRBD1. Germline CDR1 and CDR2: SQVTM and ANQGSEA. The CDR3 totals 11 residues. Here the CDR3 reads CSVWARGLLAF. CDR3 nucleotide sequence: TGCAGCGTTTGGGCCAGGGGGCTACTAGCCTTC.

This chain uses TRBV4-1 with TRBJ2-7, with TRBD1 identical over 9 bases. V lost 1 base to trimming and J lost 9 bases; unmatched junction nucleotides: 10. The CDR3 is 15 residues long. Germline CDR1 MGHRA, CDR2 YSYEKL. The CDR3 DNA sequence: TGCGCCAGCAGCCAAGTAATACAGGGGGCTGGTTTGCAGTACTTC. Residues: CASSQVIQGAGLQYF.

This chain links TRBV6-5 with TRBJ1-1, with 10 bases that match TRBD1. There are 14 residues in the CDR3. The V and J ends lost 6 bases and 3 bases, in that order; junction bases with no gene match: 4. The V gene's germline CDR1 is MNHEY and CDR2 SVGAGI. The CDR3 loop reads CASRGDRGHTEAFF. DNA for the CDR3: TGTGCCAGCAGGGGGGACAGGGGACACACTGAAGCTTTCTTT.

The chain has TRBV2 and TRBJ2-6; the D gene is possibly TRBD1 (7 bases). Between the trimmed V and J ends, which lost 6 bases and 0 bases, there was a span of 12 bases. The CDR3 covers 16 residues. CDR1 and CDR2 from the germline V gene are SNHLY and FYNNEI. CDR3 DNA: TGTGCCAGCAGGCGGGACAGACACTCTGGGGCCAACGTCCTGACTTTC. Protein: CASRRDRHSGANVLTF.

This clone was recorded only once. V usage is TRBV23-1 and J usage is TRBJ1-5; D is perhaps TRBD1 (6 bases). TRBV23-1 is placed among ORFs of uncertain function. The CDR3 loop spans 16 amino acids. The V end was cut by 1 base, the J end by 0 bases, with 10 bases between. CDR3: CASSQLVGHSNQPQHF. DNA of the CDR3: TGCGCCAGCAGTCAATTGGTGGGACATAGCAATCAGCCCCAGCATTTT.

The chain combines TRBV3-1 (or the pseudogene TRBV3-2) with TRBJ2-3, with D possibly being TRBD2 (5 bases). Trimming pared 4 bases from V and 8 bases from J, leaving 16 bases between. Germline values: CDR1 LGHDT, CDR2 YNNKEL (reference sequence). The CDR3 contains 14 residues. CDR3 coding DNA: TGTGCCAGCAGCCGTGGAAGGACTGTAGGTACGCAGTATTTT. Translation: CASSRGRTVGTQYF.

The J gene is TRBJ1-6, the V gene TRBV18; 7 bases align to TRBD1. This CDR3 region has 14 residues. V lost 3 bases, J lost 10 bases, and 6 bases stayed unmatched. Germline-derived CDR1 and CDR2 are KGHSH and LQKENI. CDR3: CASSPTGVGSPLHF. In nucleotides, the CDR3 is TGTGCCAGCTCACCCACAGGGGTTGGGTCACCCCTCCACTTT. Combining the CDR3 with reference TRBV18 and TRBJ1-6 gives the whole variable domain NAGVMQNPRHLVRRRGQEARLRCSPMKGHSHVYWYRQLPEEGLKFMVYLQKENIIDESGMPKERFSAEFPKEGPSILRIQQVVRGDSAAYFCASSPTGVGSPLHFGNGTRLTVT.

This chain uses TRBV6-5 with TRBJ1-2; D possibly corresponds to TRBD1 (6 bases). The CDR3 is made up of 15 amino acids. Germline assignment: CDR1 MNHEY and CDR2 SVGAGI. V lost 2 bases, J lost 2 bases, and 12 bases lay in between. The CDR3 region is CASSYTHRDNYGYTF. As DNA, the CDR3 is TGTGCCAGCAGTTACACGCACAGGGACAACTATGGCTACACCTTC.

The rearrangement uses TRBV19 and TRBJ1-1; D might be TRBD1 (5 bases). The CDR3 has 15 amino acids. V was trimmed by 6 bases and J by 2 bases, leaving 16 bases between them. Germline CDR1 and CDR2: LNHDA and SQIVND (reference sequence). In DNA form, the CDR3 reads TGTGCCAGTAGGAGGAAGGGGAAGGTTAACACTGAAGCTTTCTTT. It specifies CASRRKGKVNTEAFF.

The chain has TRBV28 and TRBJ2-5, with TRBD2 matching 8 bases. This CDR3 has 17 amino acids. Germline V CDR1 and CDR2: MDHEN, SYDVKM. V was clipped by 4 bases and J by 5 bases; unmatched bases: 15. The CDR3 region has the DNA TGTGCCAGCAGTTCCTCTCTTCCCGGGAGGGATTTGGAGACCCAGTACTTC. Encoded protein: CASSSSLPGRDLETQYF.

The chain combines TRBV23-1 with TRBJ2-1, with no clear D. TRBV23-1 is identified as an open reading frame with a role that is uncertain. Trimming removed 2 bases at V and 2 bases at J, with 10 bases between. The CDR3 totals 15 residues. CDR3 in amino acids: CASSQPNKAYNEQFF. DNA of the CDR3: TGCGCCAGCAGTCAACCAAACAAAGCCTACAATGAGCAGTTCTTC.

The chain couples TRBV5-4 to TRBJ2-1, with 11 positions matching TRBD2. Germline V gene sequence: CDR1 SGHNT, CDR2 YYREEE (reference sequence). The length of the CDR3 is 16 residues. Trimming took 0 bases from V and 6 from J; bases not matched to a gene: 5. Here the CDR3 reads CASSLDLAGGGNEQFF. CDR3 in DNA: TGTGCCAGCAGCTTGGACCTAGCGGGGGGAGGCAATGAGCAGTTCTTC.

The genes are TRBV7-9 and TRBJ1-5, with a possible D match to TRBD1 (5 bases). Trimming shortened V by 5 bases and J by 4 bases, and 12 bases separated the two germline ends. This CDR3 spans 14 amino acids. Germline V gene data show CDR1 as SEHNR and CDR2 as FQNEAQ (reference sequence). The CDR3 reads CASSGGESNQPQHF. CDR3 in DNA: TGTGCCAGCAGCGGAGGGGAATCGAATCAGCCCCAGCATTTT.

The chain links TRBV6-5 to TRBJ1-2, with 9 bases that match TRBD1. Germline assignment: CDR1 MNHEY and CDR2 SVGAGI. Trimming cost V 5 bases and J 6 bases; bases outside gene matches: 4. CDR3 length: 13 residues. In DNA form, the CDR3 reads TGTGCCAGCAGTACCCGGGACAGGGATGGCTACACCTTC. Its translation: CASSTRDRDGYTF.

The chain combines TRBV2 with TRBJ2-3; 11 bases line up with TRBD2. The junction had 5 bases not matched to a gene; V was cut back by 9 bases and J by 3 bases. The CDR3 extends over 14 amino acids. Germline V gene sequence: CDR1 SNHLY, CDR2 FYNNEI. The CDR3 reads CARILAGGTDTQYF. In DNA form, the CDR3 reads TGTGCCAGGATTCTAGCGGGAGGTACAGATACGCAGTATTTT.